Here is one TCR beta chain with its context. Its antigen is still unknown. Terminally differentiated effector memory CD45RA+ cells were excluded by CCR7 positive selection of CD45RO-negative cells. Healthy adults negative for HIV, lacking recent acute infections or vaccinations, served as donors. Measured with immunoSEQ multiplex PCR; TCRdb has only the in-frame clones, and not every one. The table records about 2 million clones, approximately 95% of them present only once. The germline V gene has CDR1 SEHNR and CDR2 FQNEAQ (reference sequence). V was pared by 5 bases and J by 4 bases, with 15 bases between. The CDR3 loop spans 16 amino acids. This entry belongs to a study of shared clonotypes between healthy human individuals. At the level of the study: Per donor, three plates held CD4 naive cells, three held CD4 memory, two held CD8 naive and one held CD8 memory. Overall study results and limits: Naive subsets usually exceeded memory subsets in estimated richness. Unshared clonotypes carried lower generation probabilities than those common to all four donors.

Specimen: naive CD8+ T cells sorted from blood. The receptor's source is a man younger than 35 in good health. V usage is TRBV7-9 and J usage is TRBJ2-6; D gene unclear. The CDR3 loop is CASSLGFGTGANVLTF. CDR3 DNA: TGTGCCAGCAGCCTTGGGTTCGGTACCGGGGCCAACGTCCTGACTTTC.